The clone carrying this T cell receptor (beta chain) was seen a handful of times. After removal of 3 bases from V and 7 bases from J, the junction contained 4 bases not matched to a gene. Germline V gene lookup returns CDR1 SGHRS and CDR2 YFSETQ. This CDR3 comprises 14 residues. Measured with immunoSEQ multiplex PCR; TCRdb has only the in-frame clones, and not every one. The table shows around 84,000 clones, with 90% to 95% occurring only once. This entry comes from a study of control samples from healthy donors and cancer patients. The rearrangement links TRBV5-1 to TRBJ1-6; 7 positions agree with TRBD1. Sequenced material: blood. The sequence derives from a man aged 30-40 years in good health. This chain's CDR3 is CASSSTGLNSPLHF. The CDR3 nucleotides are TGCGCCAGCAGCTCGACAGGGTTAAATTCACCCCTCCACTTT.